This entry features one TCR beta chain sequence. What it binds is not known. This specimen belongs to a study of vaccination effects on CD4 cells after COVID-19. General study findings and limits: Cross-reactivity toward common cold coronaviruses was confined to only 1 of 255 vaccine-induced clones in healthy vaccinees. Late after vaccination, infection- and vaccine-induced clones showed marked clonal contraction. The study enrolled few convalescent patients and sampled no early post-infection timepoints.

CDR3 length: 13 amino acids. Germline V gives CDR1 KGHDR, CDR2 SFDVKD. Trimming pared 2 bases from V and 4 bases from J, leaving 6 bases between. Sequencing used immunoSEQ multiplex PCR; TCRdb keeps in-frame clones, though not all of them. This sample has roughly 59,000 clones, with around 78% found just once. Sequencing in the ViraFEST assay came after antigen-specific CD4+ T cells had been expanded with viral peptide pools, which were used to stimulate PBMC. Upon completion of under eleven days in culture, CD4+ T cells were isolated. All study participants received two doses of BNT162b2 or mRNA-1273 vaccine. The healthy vaccine recipients, who had no prior SARS-CoV-2 infection, showed negative nucleocapsid antibodies.

This clonotype was obtained from a human donor who received a COVID-19 vaccine. The chain uses TRBV24-1 and TRBJ2-3; D not certain. Material: CD4+ T cells from PBMCs cultured with HCoV-OC43 spike peptides, obtained after COVID-19 vaccination. Documented subset: HCoV-OC43 spike overlapping peptide pool stimulation. Written as DNA, the CDR3 is TGTGCCACCAGTGATTGGGTGGCAGATACGCAGTATTTT. This sequence encodes CATSDWVADTQYF.